This T cell receptor (beta chain) was retrieved from a study of metastatic and nonmetastatic thyroid tumors (TCRdb year 2020). In the study overall: Repertoires were compared across peripheral blood and tumor or nodule tissue samples from malignant and benign thyroid patients. What the work shows at the level of the full study, not this receptor alone: TCR beta diversity was reported as significantly higher in malignant tumors than in benign nodules, in both blood and tumor samples.

Many counts were recorded for this clone. What antigen it recognizes has not been identified. No base quality information exists; no much larger clone differs at one position. None of the patients had been given any treatment before thyroid surgery. Using T-cell receptor beta sequencing, the study looked back at clinical samples from patients collected from about 2011 to 2018. Library creation used PCR. Sequenced using an Illumina HiSeq 4000. The TCR beta-chain CDR3 region of each patient was profiled by high-throughput sequencing. The authors processed their data as follows. Drawing on CDR3 differences between clinicopathological groups, the researchers built a classifier meant to tell apart patients with distant-metastatic papillary thyroid cancer. Repertoire diversity was assessed with the Shannon index, and tumor-blood repertoire similarity with the Morisita-Horn index. TCRdb reprocessing: public reads trimmed at Q25 with fastp, clones called with MiXCR, in-frame beta chains kept. In this record, the V and J calls reflect TCRdb's handling and not the investigators' own analysis. This sample lists around 19,000 clones; roughly 15% were detected once. The ten largest account for around 37% of the sample.

The CDR3 starts with the cysteine, ends with the phenylalanine, and has 16 residues. Just CDR3 DNA is preserved here, 48 bases in frame from base 1. Reading the germline V gene gives CDR1 SGHVS and CDR2 FNYEAQ. Trimming removed 1 base from V and 3 bases from J, leaving 16 bases between the germline ends. The sequenced sample was blood. The receptor comes from a female donor with papillary thyroid cancer or a benign thyroid nodule (not recorded which). Some clones in this sample may be carry-over from other donors' samples. The V gene is TRBV7-6 and the J gene is TRBJ2-7, with the D call perhaps TRBD1 or TRBD2, as 5 bases match in each case. The DNA sequence follows: TGTGCCAGCAGCTTAGGGGACCCCACGACCAACTACGAGCAGTACTTC. Translated, this is CASSLGDPTTNYEQYF.